This passage covers 21 T cell receptor beta chains from one sample sequenced in a study of cytomegalovirus exposure and HLA in healthy donors. 13 Jbeta primers and 60 Vbeta primers were used for the PCR. Produced via immunoSEQ multiplex PCR; TCRdb's table is partial and in-frame only. The sample lists approximately 90,000 clones; 76% were seen once. Input material: PBMCs. These receptors originate from a man aged 40-50 years in good health and CMV-seronegative.

This clone was observed a handful of times. This chain uses TRBV28 with TRBJ2-3; TRBD2 matches 7 bases. Trimming cost V 2 bases and J 2 bases; bases outside gene matches: 4. The CDR3 totals 15 residues. Germline loops: CDR1 MDHEN, CDR2 SYDVKM. CDR3 loop: CASSLGGGDTDTQYF. The CDR3 DNA reads TGTGCCAGCAGTTTAGGCGGGGGTGACACAGATACGCAGTATTTT.

V and J are TRBV29-1 and TRBJ1-2; 10 nucleotides match TRBD1. The CDR3 has 15 residues. Germline loops: CDR1 SQVTM, CDR2 ANQGSEA. The V gene end was trimmed by 3 bases and the J gene end by 8 bases; junction bases not matched to a gene: 12. CDR3 sequence reads: CSVDLPGQGSGGYTF. The CDR3 coding sequence is TGCAGCGTTGACCTCCCGGGACAGGGGTCGGGCGGCTACACCTTC.

This chain uses TRBV30 with TRBJ1-4; D not resolved. V shed 1 base and J shed 0 bases, with 9 bases lying between them. This CDR3 spans 15 amino acids. CDR1 and CDR2 from the germline V gene are GTSNPN and SVGIG (reference sequence). The CDR3 DNA follows: TGTGCCTGGAGTGACCGGGATCCAACTAATGAAAAACTGTTTTTT. Protein: CAWSDRDPTNEKLFF.

This clone has only one observation. J is TRBJ1-3 and V is TRBV18; D is unresolved. V dropped 0 bases and J dropped 3 bases, with 12 bases sitting between them. Germline V gives CDR1 KGHSH, CDR2 LQKENI. CDR3 length: 16 amino acids. CDR3: CASSPPSEPVGNTIYF. The CDR3 DNA is TGTGCCAGCTCACCACCGTCGGAGCCAGTTGGAAACACCATATATTTT. The complete variable domain, with remaining parts taken from reference TRBV18 and TRBJ1-3, reads NAGVMQNPRHLVRRRGQEARLRCSPMKGHSHVYWYRQLPEEGLKFMVYLQKENIIDESGMPKERFSAEFPKEGPSILRIQQVVRGDSAAYFCASSPPSEPVGNTIYFGEGSWLTVV.

The J gene is TRBJ1-5, the V gene TRBV27; weak D call: TRBD1 (5 bases). This CDR3 is built from 15 residues. The germline gives CDR1 MNHEY, CDR2 SMNVEV (reference sequence). The V end lost 5 bases, the J end lost 2 bases, and 13 bases lay between the germline ends. As DNA, the CDR3 is TGTGCCAGCAGTACTACCGGGGGTGGCAATCAGCCCCAGCATTTT. It codes for CASSTTGGGNQPQHF.

The chain uses TRBV6-6 and TRBJ1-5; D is perhaps TRBD1 (5 bases). CDR1 and CDR2 (germline): MNHNY, SVGAGI (reference sequence). Trimming cost V 6 bases and J 3 bases, with 12 bases left between them. The CDR3 contains 14 residues. CDR3 sequence reads: CASRPWTSNQPQHF. CDR3 DNA sequence: TGTGCCAGCAGACCCTGGACATCCAATCAGCCCCAGCATTTT.

The chain combines TRBV5-6 with TRBJ1-2; tentatively, D is TRBD1 (5 bases). This CDR3 is 12 amino acids long. CDR1 and CDR2 (germline): SGHDT, YYEEEE. Trimming cost V 4 bases and J 9 bases, with 13 bases left between them. CDR3 loop: CASSPDMVSYTF. The CDR3 DNA sequence: TGTGCCAGCAGCCCGGACATGGTGAGCTACACCTTC.

The chain has TRBV25-1 and TRBJ1-4, with TRBD1 identical over 7 bases. There are 16 residues in the CDR3. With V trimmed by 5 bases and J by 0 bases, 6 bases remained unmatched. Germline CDR1 MGHDK, CDR2 SYGVNS. CDR3 nucleotide sequence: TGTGCCAGCAGTAAAGGACAGGCTGCAACTAATGAAAAACTGTTTTTT. This translates into CASSKGQAATNEKLFF. Full variable domain (remainder filled in from reference TRBV25-1 and TRBJ1-4): EADIYQTPRYLVIGTGKKITLECSQTMGHDKMYWYQQDPGMELHLIHYSYGVNSTEKGDLSSESTVSRIRTEHFPLTLESARPSHTSQYLCASSKGQAATNEKLFFGSGTQLSVL.

The table lists this clone with a few counts. The chain couples TRBV18 to TRBJ1-2; no reliable D call. Germline V CDR1 and CDR2: KGHSH, LQKENI. V dropped 3 bases and J dropped 1 base, with 6 bases sitting between them. The CDR3 length is 13 residues. The CDR3 nucleotides read TGTGCCAGCTCACCCGGGGATAACTATGGCTACACCTTC. Amino acid sequence: CASSPGDNYGYTF.

The rearrangement uses TRBV14 and TRBJ1-1, with 9 bases fitting TRBD1. The CDR3 loop spans 16 amino acids. The V gene end was trimmed by 3 bases and the J gene end by 8 bases; junction bases not matched to a gene: 13. The germline gives CDR1 SGHDN, CDR2 FVKESK. The CDR3 here is CASSQHVGTGIREAFF. The CDR3 DNA is TGTGCCAGCAGCCAGCACGTCGGGACAGGGATACGGGAAGCTTTCTTT.

The V call is TRBV7-6, the J call TRBJ2-3; TRBD2 aligns across 7 bases. The CDR3 length is 16 residues. J was trimmed by 5 bases and V by 5 bases; bases with no gene match: 13. From germline, CDR1 is SGHVS and CDR2 FNYEAQ. The CDR3 loop reads CASSPSVVSGEDTQYF. The CDR3 DNA reads as TGTGCCAGCAGCCCCTCGGTCGTGAGCGGGGAAGATACGCAGTATTTT.

This chain links TRBV7-9 with TRBJ2-7, with 9 bases that match TRBD2. The CDR3 covers 15 residues. Germline assignment: CDR1 SEHNR and CDR2 FQNEAQ (reference sequence). Trimming removed 3 bases from V and 5 bases from J; junction bases left unmatched: 8. CDR3 DNA: TGTGCCAGCAGCTTTATGGCTAGCGGGGACGACGAGCAGTACTTC. This translates into CASSFMASGDDEQYF.

The chain carries TRBV4-3 and TRBJ2-1, with 8 bases aligning to TRBD2. This CDR3 spans 13 amino acids. The ends lost 4 bases at V and 7 bases at J; junction bases unmatched: 3. Germline CDR1 is LGHNA and CDR2 is YSLEER. The CDR3 spells CASSLAGTNEQFF. In DNA form, the CDR3 reads TGCGCCAGCAGCCTAGCGGGGACGAATGAGCAGTTCTTC.

V is TRBV15 and J is TRBJ2-5; tentatively, D is TRBD1 (6 bases). Trimming removed 1 base from V and 5 bases from J, with 11 bases in between. This CDR3 comprises 14 residues. Germline loops: CDR1 LNHNV, CDR2 YYDKDF (reference sequence). The CDR3: CATSRAAGEETQYF. CDR3 nucleotides: TGTGCCACCAGCAGAGCGGCAGGGGAGGAGACCCAGTACTTC.

The V call is TRBV7-6, the J call TRBJ2-7, with D maybe TRBD2 (7 bases). The V end was cut by 3 bases, the J end by 2 bases, with 14 bases between. Germline CDR1 and CDR2: SGHVS and FNYEAQ. The CDR3 has 15 amino acids. The DNA for the CDR3 is TGTGCCAGCAGCTTTGGGGGGGGCCAGACCTACGAGCAGTACTTC. It translates to CASSFGGGQTYEQYF.

V usage is TRBV5-5 and J usage is TRBJ2-7, with D tentatively TRBD1 (6 bases). This CDR3 comprises 15 residues. Germline CDR1 SGHKS, CDR2 YYEKEE (reference sequence). Trimming stripped 0 bases from V and 6 bases from J, with 16 bases between. CDR3 DNA: TGTGCCAGCAGCTTGGATCTGGGGGCGCGCGTCGAGCAGTACTTC. Its translation: CASSLDLGARVEQYF.

The chain has TRBV4-1 and TRBJ2-7; D not resolved. CDR3 length equals 13 residues. The germline CDR1 and CDR2 sequences are MGHRA and YSYEKL. Trimming took 0 bases from V and 3 from J, leaving 6 bases between them. The CDR3 coding sequence is TGCGCCAGCAGCCAAGAGGCCCGCTACGAGCAGTACTTC. Translated, it gives CASSQEARYEQYF.

In this sample, this clone turned up a few times. The rearrangement links TRBV9 to TRBJ1-3; 10 bases agree with TRBD1. J was trimmed by 2 bases and V by 3 bases; bases with no gene match: 2. CDR3 length: 15 amino acids. The germline CDR1 and CDR2 sequences are SGDLS and YYNGEE. DNA for the CDR3: TGTGCCAGCAGCGCGGGACAGGGGACTGGAAACACCATATATTTT. The encoded protein is CASSAGQGTGNTIYF.

This clone occurred once. The chain carries TRBV7-2 and TRBJ2-5; 12 bases are a match to TRBD2. With 1 base clipped from V and 4 bases from J, the junction kept 7 bases outside the gene matches. Germline V gene sequence: CDR1 SGHTA, CDR2 FQGNSA. The length of the CDR3 is 17 residues. The CDR3 DNA sequence: TGTGCCAGCAGCTTAGGGGCTAGCGGGGGGGCAGTAGAGACCCAGTACTTC. Protein product: CASSLGASGGAVETQYF.

The rearrangement uses TRBV14 and TRBJ2-3; a weak D match, TRBD2 (6 bases). The V end was cut by 1 base, the J end by 3 bases, with 14 bases between. The germline V gene encodes CDR1 SGHDN and CDR2 FVKESK. The CDR3 totals 16 residues. DNA for the CDR3: TGTGCCAGCAGCCAAGTATTTACGGGACTTACAGATACGCAGTATTTT. This codes for CASSQVFTGLTDTQYF.

V usage is TRBV28 and J usage is TRBJ1-4; 8 bases fit TRBD1. The germline gives CDR1 MDHEN, CDR2 SYDVKM. J was trimmed by 7 bases and V by 7 bases; bases with no gene match: 11. The CDR3 runs to 15 residues. CDR3 DNA: TGTGCCAGCACCCGAAGAGACAGGGGTGGTGAAAAACTGTTTTTT. Translated, it gives CASTRRDRGGEKLFF.